This TCR beta chain was sequenced in a study of shared clonotypes between healthy human individuals. Turning to the study itself: The study drew on a couple of women and three men aged 18 to 49 as donors. Each donor had three CD4 naive, three CD4 memory, two CD8 naive and one CD8 memory plate. Study findings and constraints: Only blood was sampled; tissue repertoires likely differ.

The J segment lost 4 bases and the V segment lost 1 base, leaving 0 bases of the junction unmatched. The CDR3 covers 14 residues. CDR1 is SGHRS, CDR2 YFSETQ, per germline. Concerning this clone itself: What it recognizes is unknown. Being one base from a much bigger clone, this may be a read error. This CDR3 is also generated by other DNA sequences in the sample.

Using immunoSEQ multiplex PCR, the repertoire was profiled, and TCRdb retains in-frame clones only, with some absent. The sample holds over a million clones; 78% are singletons and the top ten take 0.5% to 0.65%. CD4+ cells yielded CD45RA+ naive and CD45RA-negative memory subsets. Sequenced sample: memory CD4+ T cells from PBMCs. The subset was: CD45RA-negative fraction. The chain recombines TRBV5-1 with TRBJ2-7, with 12 positions matching TRBD2. The sequence was obtained from a young man in good health. Some clones in this sample may be carry-over from other donors' samples. CDR3 nucleotide sequence: TGCGCCAGCAGCTTGACTAGCGGGAGGTACGAGCAGTACTTC. Translating it yields CASSLTSGRYEQYF.